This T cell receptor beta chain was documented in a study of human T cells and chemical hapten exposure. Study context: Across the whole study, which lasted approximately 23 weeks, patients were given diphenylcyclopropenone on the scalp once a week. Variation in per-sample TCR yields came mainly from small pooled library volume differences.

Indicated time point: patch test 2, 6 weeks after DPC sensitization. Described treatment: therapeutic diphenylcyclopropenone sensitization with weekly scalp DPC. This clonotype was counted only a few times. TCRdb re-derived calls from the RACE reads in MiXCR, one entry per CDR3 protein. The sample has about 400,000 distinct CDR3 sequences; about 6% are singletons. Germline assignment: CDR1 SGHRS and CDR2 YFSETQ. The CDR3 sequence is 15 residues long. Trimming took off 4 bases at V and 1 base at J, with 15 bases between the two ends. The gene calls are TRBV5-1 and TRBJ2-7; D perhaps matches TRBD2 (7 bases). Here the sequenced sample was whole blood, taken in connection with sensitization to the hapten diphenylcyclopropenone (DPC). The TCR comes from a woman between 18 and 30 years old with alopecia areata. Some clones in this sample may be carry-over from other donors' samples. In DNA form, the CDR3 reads TGCGCCAGCAGCCGTGACGGGGGGCTGTCCTACGAGCAGTACTTC. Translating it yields CASSRDGGLSYEQYF.